The TCR beta chain described here comes from a study of blood T cell repertoires in COVID-19 (TCRdb year 2020). Turning to the overall study: Collaborator samples came from the United States, Italy and Spain and covered acute and convalescent phases of COVID-19. The dataset comprised deeply sampled blood TCRbeta repertoires from subjects exposed to, actively infected with, or recovered from COVID-19. The samples were drawn from two sources: the first 160 participants of the ongoing ImmuneRACE study, and 1,254 subjects contributed by 6 global collaborators. A freely available public database, intended as a resource for researchers studying the immune response to SARS-CoV-2, is where the repertoires were released. Where available, HLA class I and class II types were obtained from metadata supplied by the sample provider rather than from assay-based typing. Nearly every sample came with metadata listing a de-identified subject ID, COVID-19 status, age in years and sex. The prospective study material was composed of cDNA or gDNA derived from T cells, B-cell-depleted T cells, or PBMCs. The paper as a whole reports these results and caveats: How much clinical and demographic metadata was included differed by source and by participant, and the metadata was provided uncurated.

The immunoSEQ Assay, a bias-controlled multiplex PCR, was used to amplify TCRbeta CDR3 regions from genomic DNA. The original methods were these. Nucleated cell counts per sample were estimated from amplification of reference gene primers within the assay. To quantify the absolute abundance of each unique TCRbeta CDR3 rearrangement, sequence reads were collapsed and filtered. For each sample, productive Simpson clonality was calculated as the square root of Simpson's diversity index over productive rearrangements. TCRdb retrieved this table from immuneACCESS and kept in-frame rearrangements only. Not all clones are present; in checked studies, unresolved V genes account for under half, and no reason is known for the remainder. From that table come the V and J calls and clone size; the DNA was used to work out D and trimming. This sample holds roughly 200,000 clones; around 80% were observed only once. The biggest ten clones account for around 1.3% of the sample.

Trimming costs V 6 bases and J 5 bases, and their ends lie 17 bases apart. From the cysteine through the phenylalanine, the CDR3 covers 14 amino acids. Only the CDR3 DNA stays, 42 bases, in frame from base 1. CDR1 and CDR2, per the germline V gene, are MNHEY and SVGAGI. With regard to this clone: Its antigen specificity is not known. No much larger clonotype is one base removed from it; base qualities were not supplied.

In Seattle, one collaborating source enrolled patients while the infection was active and tracked those patients longitudinally over the course of disease. Each collaborating institution followed its own protocols to collect whole blood in K2EDTA tubes. Collaborator samples were shipped for TCRbeta analysis as frozen whole blood, isolated PBMCs, or DNA extracted from either sample type. The source of this sequence is a woman between 25 and 40 years old with COVID-19, enrolled during active disease. The specimen was peripheral blood. The rearrangement joined TRBV6-5 to TRBJ2-7; TRBD2 might be the D gene, on 5 matching bases. The DNA is as follows: TGTGCCAGCAGCCCCCCCCCGGGAATCGACGAGCAGTACTTC. This translates into CASSPPPGIDEQYF.